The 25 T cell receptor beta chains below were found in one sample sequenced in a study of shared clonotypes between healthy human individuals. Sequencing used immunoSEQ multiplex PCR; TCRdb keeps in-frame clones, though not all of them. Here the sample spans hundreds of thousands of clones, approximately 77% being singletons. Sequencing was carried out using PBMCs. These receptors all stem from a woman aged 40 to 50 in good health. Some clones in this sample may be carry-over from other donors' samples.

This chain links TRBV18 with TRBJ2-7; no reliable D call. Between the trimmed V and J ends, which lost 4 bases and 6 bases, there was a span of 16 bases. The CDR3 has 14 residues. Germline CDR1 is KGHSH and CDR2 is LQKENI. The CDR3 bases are TGTGCCAGCTCACTTTCGGGTGGGGATTCCGAGCAGTACTTC. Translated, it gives CASSLSGGDSEQYF.

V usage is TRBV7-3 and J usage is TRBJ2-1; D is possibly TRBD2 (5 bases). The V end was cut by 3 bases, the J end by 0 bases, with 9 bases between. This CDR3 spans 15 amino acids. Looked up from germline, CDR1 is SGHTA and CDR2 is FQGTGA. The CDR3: CASSFVGNSYNEQFF. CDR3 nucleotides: TGTGCCAGCAGCTTTGTCGGGAACTCCTACAATGAGCAGTTCTTC.

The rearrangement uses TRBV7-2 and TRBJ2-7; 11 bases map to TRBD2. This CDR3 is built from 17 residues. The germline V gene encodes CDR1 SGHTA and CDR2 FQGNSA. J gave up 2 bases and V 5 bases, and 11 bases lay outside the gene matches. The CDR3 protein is CASSTQGGGLAAYEQYF. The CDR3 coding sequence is TGTGCCAGCAGCACCCAGGGGGGGGGACTAGCGGCCTACGAGCAGTACTTC.

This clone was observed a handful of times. The chain's CDR3 is CASSPWAATYEQYF. Here the CDR3 DNA reads TGTGCCAGCAGCCCTTGGGCGGCCACCTACGAGCAGTACTTC. This sequence joins TRBV28 and TRBJ2-7, with D hard to call. The CDR3 runs to 14 residues. Looked up from germline, CDR1 is MDHEN and CDR2 is SYDVKM. V lost 6 bases to trimming and J lost 2 bases, with 14 bases between them.

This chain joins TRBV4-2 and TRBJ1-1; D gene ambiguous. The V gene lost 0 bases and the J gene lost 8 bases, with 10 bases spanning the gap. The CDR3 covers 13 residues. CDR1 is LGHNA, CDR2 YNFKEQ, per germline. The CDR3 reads CASSQDLQREAFF. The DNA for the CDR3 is TGTGCCAGCAGCCAAGATCTACAGAGAGAAGCTTTCTTT.

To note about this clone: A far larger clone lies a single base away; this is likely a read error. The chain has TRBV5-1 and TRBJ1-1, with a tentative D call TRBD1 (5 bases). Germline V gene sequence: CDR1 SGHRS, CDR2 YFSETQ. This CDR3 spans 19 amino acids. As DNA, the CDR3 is TGCGTCAGCAGCTTCTGGCCGGGAGACTCGACAGATTTGAACACTGAAGCTTTCTTT. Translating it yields CVSSFWPGDSTDLNTEAFF.

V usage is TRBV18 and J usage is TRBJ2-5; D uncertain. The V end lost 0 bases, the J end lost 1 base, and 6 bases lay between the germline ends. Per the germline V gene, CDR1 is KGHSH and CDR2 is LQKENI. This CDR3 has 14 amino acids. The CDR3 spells CASSPPNIQETQYF. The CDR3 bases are TGTGCCAGCTCACCACCGAATATCCAAGAGACCCAGTACTTC. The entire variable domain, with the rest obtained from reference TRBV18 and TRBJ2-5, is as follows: NAGVMQNPRHLVRRRGQEARLRCSPMKGHSHVYWYRQLPEEGLKFMVYLQKENIIDESGMPKERFSAEFPKEGPSILRIQQVVRGDSAAYFCASSPPNIQETQYFGPGTRLLVL.

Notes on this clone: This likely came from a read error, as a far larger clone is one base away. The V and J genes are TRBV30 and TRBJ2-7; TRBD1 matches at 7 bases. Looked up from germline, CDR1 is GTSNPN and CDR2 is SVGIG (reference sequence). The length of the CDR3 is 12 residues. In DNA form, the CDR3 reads TGTGCCCGGAGTCCCTCCAGGGGGGAGCAGTACTTC. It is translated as CARSPSRGEQYF.

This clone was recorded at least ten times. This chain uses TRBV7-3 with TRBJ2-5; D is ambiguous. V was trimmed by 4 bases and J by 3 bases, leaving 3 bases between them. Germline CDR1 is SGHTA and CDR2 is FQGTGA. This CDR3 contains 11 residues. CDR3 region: CASSSEETQYF. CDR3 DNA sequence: TGTGCCAGCAGCTCAGAAGAGACCCAGTACTTC.

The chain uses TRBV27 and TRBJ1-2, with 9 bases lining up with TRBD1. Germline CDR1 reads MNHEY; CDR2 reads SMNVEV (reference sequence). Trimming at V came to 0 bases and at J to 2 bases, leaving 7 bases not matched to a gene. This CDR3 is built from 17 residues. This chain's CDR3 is CASSLSRGGTGNYGYTF. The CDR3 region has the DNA TGTGCCAGCAGTTTATCTCGCGGGGGGACAGGGAACTATGGCTACACCTTC.

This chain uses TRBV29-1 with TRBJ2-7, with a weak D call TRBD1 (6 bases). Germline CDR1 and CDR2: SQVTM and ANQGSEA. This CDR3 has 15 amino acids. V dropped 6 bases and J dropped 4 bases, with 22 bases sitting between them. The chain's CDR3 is CSVRVSLRGGYEQYF. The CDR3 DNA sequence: TGCAGCGTGAGGGTCTCGTTACGAGGGGGTTACGAGCAGTACTTC.

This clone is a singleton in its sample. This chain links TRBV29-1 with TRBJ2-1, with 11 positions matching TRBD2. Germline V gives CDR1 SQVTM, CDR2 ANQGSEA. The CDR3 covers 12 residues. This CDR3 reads CSGTSGYNEQFF. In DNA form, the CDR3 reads TGCAGTGGGACTAGCGGATACAATGAGCAGTTCTTC.

In DNA form, the CDR3 reads TGTGCCAGCAGCGTAGGGGGAGGGGACTCTGGCTACACCTTC. This gives the protein CASSVGGGDSGYTF. The J gene is TRBJ1-2, the V gene TRBV9; D perhaps matches TRBD1 (5 bases). CDR1 is SGDLS and CDR2 is YYNGEE in the germline V gene. Trimming left V 0 bases short and J 7 bases short, with 13 bases between. The CDR3 contains 14 residues.

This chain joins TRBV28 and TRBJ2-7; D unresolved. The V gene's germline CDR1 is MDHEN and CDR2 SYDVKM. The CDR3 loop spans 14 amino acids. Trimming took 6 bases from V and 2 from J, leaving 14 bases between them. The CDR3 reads CASSQFGPTYEQYF. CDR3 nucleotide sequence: TGTGCCAGCAGCCAGTTTGGACCTACCTACGAGCAGTACTTC.

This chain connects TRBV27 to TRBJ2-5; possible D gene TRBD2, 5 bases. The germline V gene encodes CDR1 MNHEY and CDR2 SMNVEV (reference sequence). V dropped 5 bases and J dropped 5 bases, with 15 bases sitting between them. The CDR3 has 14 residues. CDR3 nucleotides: TGTGCCAGCAGTACGAGGGCCCCGAGGGAGACCCAGTACTTC. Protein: CASSTRAPRETQYF.

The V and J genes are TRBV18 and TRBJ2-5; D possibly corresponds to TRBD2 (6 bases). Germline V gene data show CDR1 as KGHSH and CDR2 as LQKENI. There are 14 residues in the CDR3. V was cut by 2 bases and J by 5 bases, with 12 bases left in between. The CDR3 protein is CASSPTGDPETQYF. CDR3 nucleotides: TGTGCCAGCTCACCAACGGGGGATCCGGAGACCCAGTACTTC.

The DNA of the CDR3 is TGTGCCAGCAGCCAACTTGGGACCTCTGGAAACACCATATATTTT. It yields the protein CASSQLGTSGNTIYF. This chain uses TRBV14 with TRBJ1-3; perhaps TRBD1 as D (5 bases). The CDR3 is 15 residues long. V lost 2 bases and J lost 0, with 8 bases in between. Germline V gives CDR1 SGHDN, CDR2 FVKESK.

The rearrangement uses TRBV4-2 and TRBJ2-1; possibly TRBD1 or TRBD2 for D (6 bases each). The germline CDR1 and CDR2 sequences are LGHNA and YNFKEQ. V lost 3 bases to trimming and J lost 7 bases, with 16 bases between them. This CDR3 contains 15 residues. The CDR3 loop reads CASSQTGARDNEQFF. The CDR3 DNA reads TGTGCCAGCAGCCAGACGGGGGCTAGGGATAATGAGCAGTTCTTC.

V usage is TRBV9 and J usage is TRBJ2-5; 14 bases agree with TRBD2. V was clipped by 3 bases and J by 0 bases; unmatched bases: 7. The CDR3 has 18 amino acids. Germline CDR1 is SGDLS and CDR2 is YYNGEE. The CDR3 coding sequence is TGTGCCAGCAGCGAGGGGACTAGCGGGAGAAAGTACCAAGAGACCCAGTACTTC. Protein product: CASSEGTSGRKYQETQYF. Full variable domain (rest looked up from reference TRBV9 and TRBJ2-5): DSGVTQTPKHLITATGQRVTLRCSPRSGDLSVYWYQQSLDQGLQFLIQYYNGEERAKGNILERFSAQQFPDLHSELNLSSLELGDSALYFCASSEGTSGRKYQETQYFGPGTRLLVL.

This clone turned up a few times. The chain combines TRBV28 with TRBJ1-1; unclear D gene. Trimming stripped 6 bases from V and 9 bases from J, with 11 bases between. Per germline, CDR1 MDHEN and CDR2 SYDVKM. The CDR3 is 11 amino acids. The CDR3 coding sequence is TGTGCCAGCAGACTCGCCGGTCAAGCTTTCTTT. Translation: CASRLAGQAFF.

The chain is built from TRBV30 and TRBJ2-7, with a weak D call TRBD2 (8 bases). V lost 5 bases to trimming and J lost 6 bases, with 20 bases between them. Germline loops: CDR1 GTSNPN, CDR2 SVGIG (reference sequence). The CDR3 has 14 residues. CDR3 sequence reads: CAWQPGTRTGEQYF. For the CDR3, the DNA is TGTGCCTGGCAACCCGGGACTAGGACAGGCGAGCAGTACTTC. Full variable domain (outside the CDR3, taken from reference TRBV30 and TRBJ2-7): SQTIHQWPATLVQPVGSPLSLECTVEGTSNPNLYWYRQAAGRGLQLLFYSVGIGQISSEVPQNLSASRPQDRQFILSSKKLLLSDSGFYLCAWQPGTRTGEQYFGPGTRLTVT.

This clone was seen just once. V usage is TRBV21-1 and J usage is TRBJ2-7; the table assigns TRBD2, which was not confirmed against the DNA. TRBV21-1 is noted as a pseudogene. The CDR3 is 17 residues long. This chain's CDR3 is CASSTPGLAGVSYEQYF. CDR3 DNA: TGTGCCAGCAGCACACCGGGACTAGCGGGAGTTTCTTACGAGCAGTACTTC.

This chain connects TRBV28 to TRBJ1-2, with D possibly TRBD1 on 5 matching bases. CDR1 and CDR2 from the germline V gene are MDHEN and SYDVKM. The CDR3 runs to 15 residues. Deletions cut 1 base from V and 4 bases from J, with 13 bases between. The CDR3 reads CASSLSIRGVYGYTF. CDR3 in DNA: TGTGCCAGCAGTTTATCGATACGGGGGGTCTATGGCTACACCTTC.

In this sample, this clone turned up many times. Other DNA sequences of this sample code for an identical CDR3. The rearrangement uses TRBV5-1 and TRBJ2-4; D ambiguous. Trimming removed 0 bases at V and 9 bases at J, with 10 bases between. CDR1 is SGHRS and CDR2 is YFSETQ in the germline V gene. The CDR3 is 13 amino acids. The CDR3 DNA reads TGCGCCAGCAGCTTGGACAGCAATGGCATTCAGTACTTC. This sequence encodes CASSLDSNGIQYF.

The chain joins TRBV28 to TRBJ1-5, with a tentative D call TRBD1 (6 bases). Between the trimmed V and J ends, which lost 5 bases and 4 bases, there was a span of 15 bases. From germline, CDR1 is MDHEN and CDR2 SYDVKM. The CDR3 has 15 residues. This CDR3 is CASSLATGKNQPQHF. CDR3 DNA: TGTGCCAGCAGTCTAGCTACAGGGAAAAATCAGCCCCAGCATTTT.